The text below deals with one T cell receptor beta chain. At the DNA level, this CDR3 is encoded by other sequences in the same sample as well. The data were obtained in a study of cytotoxic CD8 clonotypes in ibrutinib-treated CLL. On the study more broadly: An average of approximately 260,000 productive templates and tens of thousands of productive rearrangements was obtained per sample.

This table comes from immunoSEQ multiplex PCR, and its TCRdb copy is limited to in-frame clones, with some not included. The sample consists of hundreds of thousands of clones, 60% to 80% of them appearing once. Trimming left V 5 bases short and J 0 bases short, with 8 bases between. This CDR3 is 13 amino acids long. Germline CDR1 and CDR2: MDHEN and SYDVKM. The rearrangement uses TRBV28 and TRBJ2-7, with TRBD1 as a possible D gene (5 bases). Sample: PBMCs, taken after 36 months of ibrutinib treatment. The TCR comes from a human donor with chronic lymphocytic leukemia. The CDR3 here is CASSAQGSYEQYF. The DNA of the CDR3 is TGTGCCAGCAGTGCCCAGGGCTCCTACGAGCAGTACTTC.